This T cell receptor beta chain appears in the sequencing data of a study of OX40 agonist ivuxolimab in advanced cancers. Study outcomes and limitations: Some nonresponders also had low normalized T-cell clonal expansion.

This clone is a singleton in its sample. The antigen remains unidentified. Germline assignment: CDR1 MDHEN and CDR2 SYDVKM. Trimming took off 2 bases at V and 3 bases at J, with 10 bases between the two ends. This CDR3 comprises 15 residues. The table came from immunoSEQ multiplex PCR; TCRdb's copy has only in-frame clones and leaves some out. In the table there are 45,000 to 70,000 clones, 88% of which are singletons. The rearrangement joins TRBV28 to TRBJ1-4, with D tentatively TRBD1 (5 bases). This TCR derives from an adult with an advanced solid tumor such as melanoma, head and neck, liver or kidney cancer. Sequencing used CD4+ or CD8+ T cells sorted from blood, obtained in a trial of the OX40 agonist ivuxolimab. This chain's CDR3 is CASSLVGAANEKLFF. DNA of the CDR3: TGTGCCAGCAGTTTAGTAGGGGCCGCTAATGAAAAACTGTTTTTT.